Listed here is a single TCR beta chain. This clone was seen more than once but under ten times. Its antigen target is currently unknown. No quality values exist for individual bases; no much larger clone is one base distant. Libraries were built with the immunoSEQ multiplex PCR assay. RNA was extracted from all samples and reverse transcribed into cDNA, which served as template for TCR sequencing. SuperScript III was used for first-strand cDNA synthesis, primed with a 2:1 mix of oligo-dT and random hexamers. A synthetic immune receptor repertoire was used to measure amplification bias, and any remaining bias was corrected computationally. The authors processed their data as follows. Raw reads were preprocessed for error removal, and CDR3 was defined according to IMGT conventions as running from the conserved cysteine to phenylalanine. To get clonality, Shannon entropy was normalized by log2 of the number of productive unique TCRs and the result was subtracted from 1. Whether each scalp clone was CD4 or CD8 was inferred by checking scalp TCRbeta sequences against the CD4 and CD8 repertoires from sorted blood. What TCRdb holds here is the immuneACCESS table cut down to in-frame rearrangements. Part of the clones is not present; checked against another copy, under half of the missing clones reflect an unresolved V gene, and the others are unexplained. The DNA gave D and trimming, while V, J and clone size come from that table. The table for this sample lists roughly 190,000 clones; 60% of them were counted only once. The ten largest clonotypes hold around 0.69% of the sample.

The data were obtained in a study of CD8+ T cells in alopecia areata (dated by TCRdb to 2016 to 2019). Study-wide context: The treated patients took part in an open-label pilot trial in which moderate-to-severe alopecia areata was treated with oral tofacitinib at 5 to 10 mg twice daily. immunoSEQ multiplex PCR using 35 Vbeta forward primers and 13 Jbeta reverse primers was used to amplify TCRbeta CDR3 regions. The study used high-throughput TCRbeta sequencing to examine T cell clonal expansion in alopecia areata, in both the C3H/HeJ mouse model and human patients. Scalp tissue and sorted CD4+ and CD8+ peripheral blood T cells from patchy and totalis/universalis alopecia areata patients and from healthy controls were covered by human TCRbeta sequencing. Tofacitinib was given for 6 to 18 months, followed by 6 months of follow-up off drug to assess delayed response and recurrence. Clonality in the scalp was compared among normal scalp (n=4), patchy alopecia areata scalp (n=8), and alopecia totalis/universalis scalp (n=8). Biopsies were taken from tofacitinib-treated patients at baseline and at 4 and 24 weeks of treatment, and a later scalp biopsy was taken in several of the tofacitinib-treated patients. RNA was obtained with the PAXgene miRNA kit for fixed scalp, the miRNeasy kit for PBMCs, and the RNeasy kit for mouse skin. Disease severity in treated patients was measured with the SALT score, which quantifies the percentage of affected scalp surface area.

Results the study describes overall, beyond this receptor: During tofacitinib treatment, many expanded lesional clones remained in scalp and blood, and this persistence may partly explain relapse after treatment is stopped. Scalp TCR repertoire analysis is complicated because resident alphabeta T cells in normal human skin are also sequenced, whereas mouse skin is dominated by gammadelta T cells. Shared TCR sequences between patients were less evident than in mice, which may be partly attributable to HLA diversity in the patient population. Because the treated cohort was small and had only one nonresponder, larger studies are needed to examine links between baseline CD8+ expansion and response. With tofacitinib, both scalp clonality and the number of expanded CD8+ clones among the top 100 scalp clones went down significantly. Lesional scalp, especially in alopecia totalis/universalis, showed higher clonality and more expanded CD8+ clones than normal scalp, suggesting antigenic drive.

CDR3 length: 15 amino acids, cysteine to phenylalanine. Of the read, only the CDR3 DNA is kept; its 45 bases are in frame from base 1. V is clipped by 2 bases and J by 5 bases, and the sequence between their germline boundaries is 12 bases long. CDR1 and CDR2, looked up from the germline V gene (reference sequence), are SEHNR and FQNEAQ. Reading the label with the study, this specimen's time point is: around 4 weeks on oral tofacitinib. The intended sense of this specimen's treatment or condition label: oral pan-JAK inhibitor, 5-10 mg twice daily. Lesional scalp punch biopsies and peripheral blood were collected from alopecia areata patients. PBMCs were isolated by density centrifugation and stained for CD3, CD4 and CD8, and CD4+ and CD8+ T cells were sorted on a FACSAria.

This chain is built from TRBV7-9 and TRBJ1-4; the D gene is unclear. This sample comprised CD4+ T cells sorted from blood, obtained at week 4, from a patient treated with tofacitinib. The TCR was taken from a human donor with alopecia areata. The CDR3 amino acid sequence is: CASSLNGRGNEKLFF. The bases read TGTGCCAGCAGCTTAAACGGGAGAGGGAATGAAAAACTGTTTTTT.